A selection of T cell receptor beta chains follows, all from one sample in a study of blood T cell repertoires in COVID-19. The repertoire was sequenced with immunoSEQ multiplex PCR; TCRdb's copy has only in-frame clones and lacks some. Altogether roughly 180,000 clones are present, roughly 81% being singletons, with the ten largest covering 10% to 15%. The sequencing sample was made of peripheral blood. Receptors were obtained from a woman at least 80 years old with COVID-19, enrolled during active disease. Both conserved end residues are part of each CDR3. Fields, in order: V gene, J gene, D gene, CDR3 protein. A D gene is named only where the DNA matches it firmly.

V gene: TRBV27; J gene: TRBJ2-2; D gene: .; CDR3 protein: CASSVGRGTGELFF
V gene: TRBV19; J gene: TRBJ1-1; D gene: .; CDR3 protein: CASIGAAEFNLNTEAFF
V gene: TRBV7-2; J gene: TRBJ2-3; D gene: .; CDR3 protein: CASSSYGGTDTQYF
V gene: TRBV7-9; J gene: TRBJ2-7; D gene: .; CDR3 protein: CASSPGEARYEQYF
V gene: TRBV6-1; J gene: TRBJ1-6; D gene: .; CDR3 protein: CASSDESDSPLHF
V gene: TRBV11-3; J gene: TRBJ2-5; D gene: TRBD1; CDR3 protein: CASSFGRTGWETQYF
V gene: TRBV24-1; J gene: TRBJ2-1; D gene: TRBD2; CDR3 protein: CATSQTSGSGHEQFF
V gene: TRBV7-2; J gene: TRBJ2-5; D gene: .; CDR3 protein: CASSLGGRGEETQYF
V gene: TRBV30; J gene: TRBJ1-2; D gene: .; CDR3 protein: CAWSVGGGGNYGYTF
V gene: TRBV7-3; J gene: TRBJ2-1; D gene: TRBD2; CDR3 protein: CASSPGTSGNNEQFF
V gene: TRBV7-9; J gene: TRBJ2-5; D gene: TRBD2; CDR3 protein: CASSLKAGGKQETQYF
V gene: TRBV5-8; J gene: TRBJ1-5; D gene: TRBD1; CDR3 protein: CASSFPPGQNQPQHF
V gene: TRBV5-6; J gene: TRBJ1-1; D gene: .; CDR3 protein: CASSLGQTEAFF
V gene: TRBV2; J gene: TRBJ1-5; D gene: .; CDR3 protein: CASSYLVGELNQPQHF
V gene: TRBV29-1; J gene: TRBJ2-2; D gene: .; CDR3 protein: CSVRWGTVGELFF
V gene: TRBV29-1; J gene: TRBJ1-2; D gene: TRBD1; CDR3 protein: CSVGPGGSYGYTF
V gene: TRBV13; J gene: TRBJ2-1; D gene: .; CDR3 protein: CASSFRASDNEQFF
V gene: TRBV2; J gene: TRBJ1-1; D gene: .; CDR3 protein: CASSEVGGSPEAFF
V gene: TRBV30; J gene: TRBJ2-1; D gene: .; CDR3 protein: CAWDRGGGYEQFF
V gene: TRBV30; J gene: TRBJ2-3; D gene: TRBD2; CDR3 protein: CAWRLGLAGTPDTQYF
V gene: TRBV30; J gene: TRBJ1-2; D gene: TRBD1; CDR3 protein: CAWSEPGQGFQGYTF
V gene: TRBV7-8; J gene: TRBJ2-1; D gene: TRBD2; CDR3 protein: CASSPGTSKFF
V gene: TRBV18; J gene: TRBJ2-5; D gene: .; CDR3 protein: CASSPGSQETQYF
V gene: TRBV11-2; J gene: TRBJ1-1; D gene: .; CDR3 protein: CASSFKQGKGSTEAFF
V gene: TRBV18; J gene: TRBJ1-3; D gene: TRBD1; CDR3 protein: CASSPTGGYSGNTIYF
V gene: TRBV30; J gene: TRBJ1-1; D gene: .; CDR3 protein: CAWSVPQAEAFF
V gene: TRBV12-3/TRBV12-4; J gene: TRBJ2-2; D gene: .; CDR3 protein: CASTHGVTGELFF
V gene: TRBV6-4; J gene: TRBJ2-3; D gene: .; CDR3 protein: CASSAGGETDTQYF
V gene: TRBV18; J gene: TRBJ1-4; D gene: .; CDR3 protein: CASSPPAGLDEKLFF
V gene: TRBV6-5; J gene: TRBJ1-1; D gene: .; CDR3 protein: CASSYSSQGGKAFF
V gene: TRBV5-1; J gene: TRBJ2-7; D gene: .; CDR3 protein: CASSFGLLYEQYF
V gene: TRBV28; J gene: TRBJ2-1; D gene: .; CDR3 protein: CASISSGGSYNEQFF
V gene: TRBV7-4; J gene: TRBJ1-5; D gene: .; CDR3 protein: CASSPYRVHQPQHF
V gene: TRBV5-4; J gene: TRBJ1-1; D gene: .; CDR3 protein: CASSLAPNTEAFF
V gene: TRBV28; J gene: TRBJ2-7; D gene: TRBD1; CDR3 protein: CASSFLGTAYEQYF
V gene: TRBV7-6; J gene: TRBJ2-5; D gene: TRBD1; CDR3 protein: CASSFWTGKETQYF
V gene: TRBV24-1; J gene: TRBJ2-1; D gene: TRBD1; CDR3 protein: CATRGQGDNEQFF
V gene: TRBV6-5; J gene: TRBJ1-2; D gene: .; CDR3 protein: CASSYEARGYTF
V gene: TRBV7-6; J gene: TRBJ2-2; D gene: TRBD1; CDR3 protein: CASSLRQGRTGELFF
V gene: TRBV3-1/TRBV3-2; J gene: TRBJ2-7; D gene: TRBD1; CDR3 protein: CASSSIPGQGLLEQYF